A selection of T cell receptor beta chains follows, all from one sample in a study of T cell responses to AZD1222 COVID-19 vaccine. Here immunoSEQ multiplex PCR was the method, and the copy in TCRdb shows in-frame clones only, minus some. This sample yields around 140,000 clones, of which 80% to 95% are seen a single time; approximately 1.5% belongs to the top ten. The starting material was peripheral blood, obtained on day 0 of AZD1222 vaccination. The receptor source for this set is an adult in good health. The CDR3 runs from the conserved cysteine through the conserved F or W. A D gene is named only where the DNA matches it firmly. Clone size is shown for a subset of rows, as once, few, many or a class of expanded clone.

v_call: TRBV5-4; clone_size: .; j_call: TRBJ2-7; d_call: TRBD2; cdr3_aa: CASSFRTSGSEQYF; cdr3_nt: TGTGCCAGCAGCTTTAGAACTAGCGGGAGCGAGCAGTACTTC
v_call: TRBV3-1/TRBV3-2; clone_size: .; j_call: TRBJ1-5; d_call: TRBD1; cdr3_aa: CASSLSRDRHQPQHF; cdr3_nt: TGTGCCAGCAGTCTTAGTAGGGACAGGCATCAGCCCCAGCATTTT
v_call: TRBV28; clone_size: .; j_call: TRBJ2-7; d_call: TRBD2; cdr3_aa: CASSLPTSGRPYEQYF; cdr3_nt: TGTGCCAGCAGTTTACCTACTAGCGGGAGGCCCTACGAGCAGTACTTC
v_call: TRBV6-5; clone_size: .; j_call: TRBJ2-5; d_call: .; cdr3_aa: CASSYARGQETQYF; cdr3_nt: TGTGCCAGCAGTTACGCTCGGGGGCAAGAGACCCAGTACTTC
v_call: TRBV7-9; clone_size: .; j_call: TRBJ2-2; d_call: .; cdr3_aa: CASSRPNEDTGELFF; cdr3_nt: TGTGCCAGCAGCCGCCCGAATGAGGACACCGGGGAGCTGTTTTTT
v_call: TRBV3-1/TRBV3-2; clone_size: .; j_call: TRBJ1-2; d_call: TRBD1; cdr3_aa: CASSHRDRNYGYTF; cdr3_nt: TGTGCCAGCAGCCATAGGGACAGAAACTATGGCTACACCTTC
v_call: TRBV9; clone_size: .; j_call: TRBJ1-4; d_call: TRBD1; cdr3_aa: CASSLGGQGREKLFF; cdr3_nt: TGTGCCAGCAGCCTCGGGGGACAGGGGAGGGAAAAACTGTTTTTT
v_call: TRBV25-1; clone_size: .; j_call: TRBJ2-3; d_call: .; cdr3_aa: CASSEYRTSPFSTDTQYF; cdr3_nt: TGTGCCAGCAGTGAATACCGGACTTCCCCATTTAGCACAGATACGCAGTATTTT
v_call: TRBV2; clone_size: .; j_call: TRBJ1-6; d_call: .; cdr3_aa: CASSSGAPLHF; cdr3_nt: TGTGCCAGCAGTTCGGGGGCACCCCTCCACTTT
v_call: TRBV10-3; clone_size: .; j_call: TRBJ1-2; d_call: .; cdr3_aa: CAISWTAPSSNYGYTF; cdr3_nt: TGTGCCATCAGTTGGACGGCCCCCTCTTCTAACTATGGCTACACCTTC
v_call: TRBV5-1; clone_size: .; j_call: TRBJ1-5; d_call: TRBD1; cdr3_aa: CASSLSTGGGQPQHF; cdr3_nt: TGCGCCAGCAGCCTCTCGACAGGGGGTGGTCAGCCCCAGCATTTT
v_call: TRBV25-1; clone_size: .; j_call: TRBJ2-1; d_call: .; cdr3_aa: CASSPLGDYNEQFF; cdr3_nt: TGTGCCAGCAGCCCCCTAGGGGACTACAATGAGCAGTTCTTC
v_call: TRBV19; clone_size: .; j_call: TRBJ1-1; d_call: .; cdr3_aa: CASSPRQDTEAFF; cdr3_nt: TGTGCCAGTAGTCCCCGACAGGACACTGAAGCTTTCTTT
v_call: TRBV5-1; clone_size: .; j_call: TRBJ2-1; d_call: .; cdr3_aa: CASSPARGFPDGEQFF; cdr3_nt: TGCGCCAGCAGCCCCGCTCGAGGGTTCCCCGATGGGGAGCAGTTCTTC
v_call: TRBV10-2; clone_size: .; j_call: TRBJ1-6; d_call: TRBD1; cdr3_aa: CASSERDRPNSPLHF; cdr3_nt: TGCGCCAGCAGTGAAAGGGACAGGCCAAATTCACCCCTCCACTTT
v_call: TRBV27; clone_size: once; j_call: TRBJ2-1; d_call: .; cdr3_aa: CASSLGGGSYSYNEQFF; cdr3_nt: TGTGCCAGCAGCCTGGGGGGGGGCTCCTACTCCTACAATGAGCAGTTCTTC
v_call: TRBV7-9; clone_size: .; j_call: TRBJ1-2; d_call: .; cdr3_aa: CASALSLGGYTF; cdr3_nt: TGTGCCAGCGCCCTCAGCCTGGGTGGCTACACCTTC
v_call: TRBV21-1; clone_size: .; j_call: TRBJ2-3; d_call: .; cdr3_aa: CASSKRRRTSGSRADTQYF; cdr3_nt: TGTGCCAGCAGCAAAAGGAGAAGGACTAGCGGGTCAAGGGCAGATACGCAGTATTTT
v_call: TRBV28; clone_size: .; j_call: TRBJ2-1; d_call: .; cdr3_aa: CASSDRDEQFF; cdr3_nt: TGTGCCAGCAGCGACAGAGATGAGCAGTTCTTC
v_call: TRBV19; clone_size: .; j_call: TRBJ1-5; d_call: .; cdr3_aa: CASTPGGGSHQPQHF; cdr3_nt: TGTGCCAGTACCCCGGGAGGGGGTTCCCATCAGCCCCAGCATTTT
v_call: TRBV5-1; clone_size: .; j_call: TRBJ1-3; d_call: .; cdr3_aa: CASSFSGDRNTIYF; cdr3_nt: TGCGCCAGCAGCTTTAGTGGCGATAGAAACACCATATATTTT
v_call: TRBV5-6; clone_size: .; j_call: TRBJ1-5; d_call: TRBD1; cdr3_aa: CASSFTLGQDSNQPQHF; cdr3_nt: TGTGCCAGCAGCTTCACCCTTGGACAGGATAGCAATCAGCCCCAGCATTTT
v_call: TRBV28; clone_size: .; j_call: TRBJ2-3; d_call: .; cdr3_aa: CTTSSSTDTQYF; cdr3_nt: TGTACAACAAGCTCTAGCACAGATACGCAGTATTTT
v_call: TRBV18; clone_size: .; j_call: TRBJ1-2; d_call: .; cdr3_aa: CASSPRTEGVRYGYTF; cdr3_nt: TGTGCCAGCTCACCCCGGACGGAGGGGGTACGATATGGCTACACCTTC
v_call: TRBV6-1; clone_size: .; j_call: TRBJ1-1; d_call: .; cdr3_aa: CASSEKGLGPEAFF; cdr3_nt: TGTGCCAGCAGTGAAAAAGGCCTCGGGCCTGAAGCTTTCTTT
v_call: TRBV13; clone_size: .; j_call: TRBJ2-3; d_call: .; cdr3_aa: CASSQHFSTDTQYF; cdr3_nt: TGTGCCAGCAGCCAACATTTTAGCACAGATACGCAGTATTTT
v_call: TRBV19; clone_size: .; j_call: TRBJ1-2; d_call: TRBD1; cdr3_aa: CASSPRAEGAGGYTF; cdr3_nt: TGTGCCAGTAGCCCCCGGGCTGAGGGGGCTGGAGGCTACACCTTC
v_call: TRBV5-1; clone_size: .; j_call: TRBJ2-3; d_call: .; cdr3_aa: CASSPDGSTDTQYF; cdr3_nt: TGCGCCAGCAGCCCAGACGGAAGCACAGATACGCAGTATTTT
v_call: TRBV27; clone_size: once; j_call: TRBJ2-1; d_call: .; cdr3_aa: CASSLLGLYNEQFF; cdr3_nt: TGTGCCAGCAGTTTATTGGGTTTGTACAATGAGCAGTTCTTC
v_call: TRBV28; clone_size: .; j_call: TRBJ2-1; d_call: .; cdr3_aa: CASNEDIPGANEQFF; cdr3_nt: TGTGCCAGCAACGAGGACATCCCCGGGGCCAATGAGCAGTTCTTC
v_call: TRBV7-2; clone_size: .; j_call: TRBJ2-3; d_call: .; cdr3_aa: CASSLIPVDTQYF; cdr3_nt: TGTGCCAGCAGCTTAATACCTGTCGATACGCAGTATTTT
v_call: TRBV27; clone_size: .; j_call: TRBJ1-2; d_call: .; cdr3_aa: CASSPVRINYGYTF; cdr3_nt: TGTGCCAGCAGTCCGGTTAGAATAAACTATGGCTACACCTTC
v_call: TRBV9; clone_size: .; j_call: TRBJ2-2; d_call: .; cdr3_aa: CASSLSGLNTGELFF; cdr3_nt: TGTGCCAGCAGCCTAAGCGGGTTGAACACCGGGGAGCTGTTTTTT
v_call: TRBV6-1; clone_size: .; j_call: TRBJ2-1; d_call: TRBD2; cdr3_aa: CASSEEGGWNEQFF; cdr3_nt: TGTGCCAGCAGTGAAGAGGGAGGGTGGAATGAGCAGTTCTTC
v_call: TRBV2; clone_size: .; j_call: TRBJ1-2; d_call: .; cdr3_aa: CASSESGGTYGYTF; cdr3_nt: TGTGCCAGCAGTGAGTCCGGCGGTACCTATGGCTACACCTTC
v_call: TRBV6-4; clone_size: .; j_call: TRBJ2-3; d_call: TRBD2; cdr3_aa: CASSDGTSGKEVTDTQYF; cdr3_nt: TGTGCCAGCAGTGATGGGACTAGCGGGAAAGAGGTCACAGATACGCAGTATTTT
v_call: TRBV5-1; clone_size: .; j_call: TRBJ2-5; d_call: TRBD1; cdr3_aa: CASSHGIGRGMETQYF; cdr3_nt: TGCGCCAGCAGCCATGGGATAGGCAGGGGGATGGAGACCCAGTACTTC
v_call: TRBV7-3; clone_size: .; j_call: TRBJ1-1; d_call: .; cdr3_aa: CASSLGGFLTEAFF; cdr3_nt: TGTGCCAGCAGCTTAGGGGGTTTCTTGACTGAAGCTTTCTTT
v_call: TRBV18; clone_size: .; j_call: TRBJ1-2; d_call: .; cdr3_aa: CASSPPNKPSNYGYTF; cdr3_nt: TGTGCCAGCTCACCACCGAACAAACCGAGCAACTATGGCTACACCTTC
v_call: TRBV6-4; clone_size: .; j_call: TRBJ1-1; d_call: TRBD1; cdr3_aa: CASSATGGETEAFF; cdr3_nt: TGTGCCAGCAGTGCGACAGGGGGAGAAACTGAAGCTTTCTTT
v_call: TRBV6-2/TRBV6-3; clone_size: .; j_call: TRBJ1-5; d_call: .; cdr3_aa: CASSYGPALENQPQHF; cdr3_nt: TGTGCCAGCAGTTACGGCCCAGCGCTCGAGAATCAGCCCCAGCATTTT
v_call: TRBV14; clone_size: .; j_call: TRBJ2-1; d_call: TRBD2; cdr3_aa: CASSLGLAAFYNEQFF; cdr3_nt: TGTGCCAGCAGCCTTGGCCTAGCGGCTTTCTACAATGAGCAGTTCTTC
v_call: TRBV19; clone_size: .; j_call: TRBJ1-2; d_call: TRBD1; cdr3_aa: CASHRQGGNNGYTF; cdr3_nt: TGTGCCAGCCACCGACAGGGAGGTAATAATGGCTACACCTTC
v_call: TRBV28; clone_size: .; j_call: TRBJ1-2; d_call: .; cdr3_aa: CASSTDNSYGYTF; cdr3_nt: TGTGCCAGCAGTACGGACAACTCCTATGGCTACACCTTC
v_call: TRBV2; clone_size: .; j_call: TRBJ2-3; d_call: .; cdr3_aa: CASQRYDTQYF; cdr3_nt: TGTGCCAGCCAGAGGTACGATACGCAGTATTTT
v_call: TRBV5-1; clone_size: once; j_call: TRBJ2-2; d_call: .; cdr3_aa: CASSPYYEGELFF; cdr3_nt: TGCGCCAGCAGTCCCTACTACGAAGGGGAGCTGTTTTTT
v_call: TRBV28; clone_size: .; j_call: TRBJ2-5; d_call: TRBD1; cdr3_aa: CASRTGSRKTQYF; cdr3_nt: TGTGCCAGCAGGACAGGGAGCAGAAAGACCCAGTACTTC
v_call: TRBV11-3; clone_size: once; j_call: TRBJ2-5; d_call: TRBD2; cdr3_aa: CASSLAGGAQYF; cdr3_nt: TGTGCCAGCAGCTTAGCGGGAGGGGCCCAGTACTTC
v_call: TRBV7-9; clone_size: .; j_call: TRBJ2-3; d_call: .; cdr3_aa: CASSLRRSTDTQYF; cdr3_nt: TGTGCCAGCAGCTTACGCAGGTCCACAGATACGCAGTATTTT
v_call: TRBV30; clone_size: .; j_call: TRBJ1-2; d_call: .; cdr3_aa: CAWSGGGIYGYTF; cdr3_nt: TGTGCCTGGAGTGGGGGCGGCATCTATGGCTACACCTTC
v_call: TRBV5-1; clone_size: .; j_call: TRBJ1-1; d_call: .; cdr3_aa: CASSLGLPSEAFF; cdr3_nt: TGCGCCAGCAGCTTGGGTTTGCCGTCTGAAGCTTTCTTT
v_call: TRBV19; clone_size: .; j_call: TRBJ2-2; d_call: TRBD2; cdr3_aa: CASSTYFRAGGTGELFF; cdr3_nt: TGTGCCAGTAGTACCTATTTTAGGGCGGGAGGGACCGGGGAGCTGTTTTTT